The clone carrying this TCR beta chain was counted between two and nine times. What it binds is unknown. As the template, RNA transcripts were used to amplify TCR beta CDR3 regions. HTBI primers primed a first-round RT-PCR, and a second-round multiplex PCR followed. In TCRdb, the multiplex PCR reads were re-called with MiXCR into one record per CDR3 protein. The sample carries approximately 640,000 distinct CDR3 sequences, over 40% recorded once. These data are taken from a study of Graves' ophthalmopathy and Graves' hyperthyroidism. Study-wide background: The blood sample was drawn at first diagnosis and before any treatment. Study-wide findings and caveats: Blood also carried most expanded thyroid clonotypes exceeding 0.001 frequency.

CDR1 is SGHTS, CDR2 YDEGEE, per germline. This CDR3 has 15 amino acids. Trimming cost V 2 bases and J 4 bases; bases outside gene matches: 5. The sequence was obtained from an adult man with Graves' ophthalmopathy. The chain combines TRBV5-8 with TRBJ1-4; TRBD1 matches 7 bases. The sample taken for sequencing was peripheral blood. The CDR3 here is CASSFLTGLNEKLFF. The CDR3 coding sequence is TGTGCCAGCAGCTTTTTGACAGGGCTTAATGAAAAACTGTTTTTT.